The clone carrying this T cell receptor beta chain appeared many times. The target antigen is unknown. For sequencing, patients were chosen who had shown expansion of CD8+CD57+ cells by flow cytometry. Genomic DNA was employed as the template in profiling TCR beta VDJ and CDR3. From the reads, TCRdb called clonotypes with MiXCR, one entry per CDR3 protein. The sample lists under 500,000 distinct CDR3 sequences; 25% to 40% were seen once. This entry belongs to a study of CD8+CD57+ T cells in acquired aplastic anemia. Study findings and constraints: There were some 30 CD8+ CDR3 sequences that occurred in both patients and controls. Patients and controls had CD8+ Simpson's diversity values that were not significantly distinct.

This CDR3 has 13 residues. The V end lost 5 bases, the J end lost 3 bases, and 10 bases lay between the germline ends. Germline CDR1 reads SNHLY; CDR2 reads FYNNEI. The source is a human donor with aplastic anemia. The sequenced sample consisted of sorted CD4+, CD8+, or CD8+CD57+ T cells (not recorded which) from PBMCs. V gene TRBV2 combines with J gene TRBJ1-2; possible D gene TRBD1, 6 bases. In nucleotides, the CDR3 is TGTGCCAGCAGTATACAGGGACACTATGGCTACACCTTC. Amino acids: CASSIQGHYGYTF.